One and the same sample provided the 13 T cell receptor beta chains below, sequenced in a study of resident and recirculating memory T cells in vitiligo (dated by TCRdb to 2017 to 2018). Libraries were built with the immunoSEQ multiplex PCR assay. Drawn from immuneACCESS, this table holds only the in-frame rearrangements with V and J called that TCRdb kept. Clones are partly lost; checked studies trace under half to an unresolved V gene and leave the rest unexplained. The table for this sample lists tens of thousands of clones; about 91% of them were counted only once. About 5% of the sample lies in the top ten. The sample consisted of blood. Receptor source: a male donor with vitiligo.

This clone was recorded at least ten times. The rearrangement joins TRBV27 to TRBJ2-7; perhaps TRBD2 as D (5 bases). Per germline, CDR1 MNHEY and CDR2 SMNVEV (reference sequence). The CDR3 has 12 amino acids. The V end lost 5 bases, the J end lost 3 bases, and 8 bases lay between the germline ends. CDR3 coding DNA: TGTGCCAGCAGTCTGGCGGGCTACGAGCAGTACTTC. Translation gives CASSLAGYEQYF.

V and J are TRBV2 and TRBJ1-2, with TRBD1 matching over 8 bases. CDR1 is SNHLY and CDR2 is FYNNEI in the germline V gene. V dropped 2 bases and J dropped 4; count of bases not matched to a gene: 6. The CDR3 covers 15 residues. CDR3 residues: CASSESGTGVYGYTF. The CDR3 region has the DNA TGTGCCAGCAGTGAATCGGGGACAGGAGTCTATGGCTACACCTTC.

This rearrangement joins TRBV11-3 to TRBJ2-3; D is possibly TRBD1 (6 bases). The CDR3 contains 18 residues. V lost 5 bases, J lost 1 base, and 22 bases lay in between. Germline V gives CDR1 SGHNT, CDR2 YENEEA. CDR3 DNA: TGTGCCAGCAGCGGCCCCCCGACAGGCCCCAGACGCACAGATACGCAGTATTTT. Its translation: CASSGPPTGPRRTDTQYF.

The V and J genes are TRBV4-2 and TRBJ2-7; TRBD1 agrees at 7 bases. V dropped 1 base and J dropped 3; count of bases not matched to a gene: 9. The CDR3 contains 16 residues. Germline V CDR1 and CDR2: LGHNA, YNFKEQ. In DNA form, the CDR3 reads TGTGCCAGCAGCCAAGTTCCCCTCGCAGGGGGCTACGAGCAGTACTTC. This gives the protein CASSQVPLAGGYEQYF.

This chain links TRBV14 with TRBJ2-7; the match to TRBD1 covers 7 bases. CDR1 is SGHDN and CDR2 is FVKESK in the germline V gene. This CDR3 has 13 amino acids. The trim removed 4 bases at V and 6 bases at J, leaving 6 bases unmatched. The CDR3 region has the DNA TGTGCCAGCAGCCGGTACAGGGGTAGCGAGCAGTACTTC. Translation: CASSRYRGSEQYF.

The genes are TRBV6-1 and TRBJ1-6; 10 positions match TRBD1. CDR1 is MNHNS, CDR2 SASEGT, per germline. J was trimmed by 9 bases and V by 3 bases; bases with no gene match: 2. The CDR3 is 14 residues long. This CDR3 reads CASSETGGGSPLHF. The DNA of the CDR3 is TGTGCCAGCAGTGAGACAGGGGGCGGTTCACCCCTCCACTTT.

The count of this clone is one. The V call is TRBV27, the J call TRBJ2-3; D is unclear. Germline CDR1 MNHEY, CDR2 SMNVEV (reference sequence). This CDR3 comprises 14 residues. V was clipped by 5 bases and J by 4 bases, with 13 bases between them. The CDR3 coding sequence is TGTGCCAGCAGTAATGCGTTGGGCCCAGATACGCAGTATTTT. It codes for CASSNALGPDTQYF.

This clone was counted once. V gene TRBV5-1 combines with J gene TRBJ2-5, with D tentatively TRBD1 (6 bases). This CDR3 comprises 12 residues. V lost 7 bases to trimming and J lost 2 bases, with 9 bases between them. Per the germline V gene, CDR1 is SGHRS and CDR2 is YFSETQ. The CDR3 sequence: CASRQGQETQYF. The CDR3 DNA sequence: TGCGCCAGCCGGCAGGGGCAAGAGACCCAGTACTTC.

This clone came up once. The rearrangement uses TRBV5-1 and TRBJ2-3; TRBD1 agrees at 9 bases. The V gene's germline CDR1 is SGHRS and CDR2 YFSETQ. The CDR3 has 14 residues. With 6 bases clipped from V and 3 bases from J, the junction kept 5 bases outside the gene matches. The CDR3 sequence: CASKLGQGTDTQYF. The CDR3 DNA reads as TGCGCCAGCAAACTTGGACAGGGGACAGATACGCAGTATTTT.

The genes are TRBV19 and TRBJ2-7; possible D gene TRBD2, 5 bases. Trimming shortened V by 6 bases and J by 3 bases, and 15 bases separated the two germline ends. Germline V CDR1 and CDR2: LNHDA, SQIVND (reference sequence). This CDR3 has 14 residues. The CDR3 DNA reads TGTGCCAGTAGACCTTCCGGGGAAGGCTACGAGCAGTACTTC. Translating gives CASRPSGEGYEQYF. Combining the CDR3 with reference TRBV19 and TRBJ2-7 gives the whole variable domain DGGITQSPKYLFRKEGQNVTLSCEQNLNHDAMYWYRQDPGQGLRLIYYSQIVNDFQKGDIAEGYSVSREKKESFPLTVTSAQKNPTAFYLCASRPSGEGYEQYFGPGTRLTVT.

The genes are TRBV7-2 and TRBJ1-1; no clear D gene. The CDR3 extends over 14 amino acids. V was pared by 5 bases and J by 1 base, with 11 bases between. CDR1 SGHTA and CDR2 FQGNSA come from the germline V gene. CDR3 bases: TGTGCCAGCAGCCTCCAGGCCTGGAACACTGAAGCTTTCTTT. The encoded protein is CASSLQAWNTEAFF. Based on the CDR3 plus reference TRBV7-2 and TRBJ1-1, the full variable domain is GAGVSQSPSNKVTEKGKDVELRCDPISGHTALYWYRQSLGQGLEFLIYFQGNSAPDKSGLPSDRFSAERTGGSVSTLTIQRTQQEDSAVYLCASSLQAWNTEAFFGQGTRLTVV.

This chain connects TRBV7-9 to TRBJ2-3; weak D call: TRBD2 (6 bases). The CDR3 consists of 15 residues. Germline values: CDR1 SEHNR, CDR2 FQNEAQ (reference sequence). V was pared by 4 bases and J by 4 bases, with 15 bases between. CDR3: CASSYRRDGADTQYF. The CDR3 nucleotides are TGTGCCAGCAGCTACAGGCGGGACGGGGCAGATACGCAGTATTTT.

The chain combines TRBV6-6 with TRBJ2-2; 7 nucleotides match TRBD2. Germline CDR1 is MNHNY and CDR2 is SVGAGI (reference sequence). CDR3 length: 16 amino acids. Trimming removed 1 base from V and 0 bases from J; junction bases left unmatched: 2. The CDR3 protein is CASSYFSGPNTGELFF. CDR3 bases: TGTGCCAGCAGTTACTTTAGCGGGCCGAACACCGGGGAGCTGTTTTTT.